The following is a TCR beta chain sequence with its context. Its cognate antigen has yet to be identified. No much larger clone exists at a distance of one base, and base qualities are not known. Trimming takes 5 bases off V and 0 bases off J; junction bases not matched to a gene: 7. The germline V gene (reference sequence) provides CDR1 SEHNR and CDR2 FQNEAQ. The CDR3 runs 16 residues from the cysteine to the phenylalanine. The kept DNA is CDR3 alone, 48 bases in frame from the first base. The treatment or condition tag for this specimen amounts to: 15 to 20 received Ad26.COV2.S at low or high dose, single or two shots; about five received placebo; per-sample allocation not given. For vaccine and placebo recipients, repertoires were sequenced using samples collected on day 63 after the first injection. Cohort 1b enrolled around 24 adults aged 18-55 years at a single site in Boston, USA, between 29 July and 7 August 2020. Ad26.COV2.S was a replication-incompetent adenovirus type 26 vector that expressed a prefusion-stabilized SARS-CoV-2 spike protein derived from the original Wuhan strain.

This entry belongs to a study of Ad26.COV2.S vaccination and SARS-CoV-2 variants (TCRdb year 2021). Broadly, across the study: Donors in the vaccine arm were drawn from COV1001, a multicentre, randomized, double-blind, placebo-controlled phase I-IIa trial testing Ad26.COV2.S in healthy adults. The TCR-sequenced set comprised about 30 samples: some 20 Ad26.COV2.S vaccine recipients, 5 placebo recipients and 8 SARS-CoV-2 convalescent individuals. Ad26.COV2.S was administered intramuscularly at 5 x 10^10 or 1 x 10^11 viral particles, either as a single shot or as two shots given 56 days apart. TCRbeta repertoire sequencing served as the tool for gauging how specific and how broad the SARS-CoV-2-reactive T cell receptors were following Ad26.COV2.S vaccination. Throughout the experiments and outcome assessment, investigators stayed blinded to trial group allocation. Participants in the trial were split at random into five groups of five each, receiving low-dose or high-dose Ad26.COV2.S once or twice, or else placebo on both occasions.

The immunoSEQ Assay was the method used to sequence TCRbeta CDR3 regions. After extraction, genomic DNA underwent amplification by bias-controlled multiplex PCR, followed by high-throughput sequencing. The paper's data handling went like this. To quantify the absolute abundance of each unique TCRbeta CDR3 region, sequences were collapsed and filtered. Usable DNA was measured by amplifying reference genes present in all nucleated cells, and TCRbeta template counts were normalized to that usable DNA to estimate T cell fraction. Repertoire TCRs were annotated as SARS-CoV-2-specific when V gene, CDR3 amino acid sequence and J gene were exactly matched to a known reactive TCR set. The reference SARS-CoV-2 TCR set came from MIRA and was filtered for enrichment in COVID-19-positive ImmuneCODE repertoires, removing public or cross-reactive TCRs. Based on the MIRA antigens, annotated TCRs were further analysed at the level of specific ORF or position within ORF. Breadth was defined as annotated unique rearrangements over total unique productive rearrangements; depth was the summed frequency of those rearrangements. Group comparisons of TCR breadth used two-sided Wilcoxon rank-sum tests. Imported from immuneACCESS, the table was reduced by TCRdb to in-frame sequences with V and J called. These copies leave out some clones; in studies compared against another copy, an unresolved V gene accounts for under half, and the cause of the remainder is not known. V, J and clone size are those of that table, while D and trimming were read from the DNA. This sample comprises a few hundred thousand clones, around four fifths of them detected only once. Nearly 7.5% of the sample is in the top ten clones.

Here is what the overall study found, with its caveats: The authors noted that total T cell responses may have been underestimated by the TCR breadth and depth analyses. After vaccination, spike-specific CD8+ and CD4+ T cell responses were reported to show substantial breadth. The study was not powered for comparison of responses between vaccine doses or regimens. Compared with placebo recipients, Ad26.COV2.S recipients showed higher spike-specific TCR breadth (P = 0.0014). Comparable non-spike TCR breadth was observed between vaccine and placebo recipients, consistent with only spike being contained in the vaccine.

This receptor was taken from a person aged 18-65 years who received the Ad26.COV2.S COVID-19 vaccine or a placebo. This specimen was peripheral blood, taken in a trial of Ad26.COV2.S vaccine versus placebo. The rearrangement joined TRBV7-9 to TRBJ2-7, and TRBD1 matches 10 of the central bases. The base sequence is TGTGCCAGCAGCGGATGGGACAGGGGCAACTCCTACGAGCAGTACTTC. This codes for CASSGWDRGNSYEQYF.